A single sample is the source of the 19 T cell receptor beta chains below, sequenced in a study of graft-versus-host responses after intestinal transplantation. Plating of about 200,000 CFSE-labeled responder cells was done together with about 200,000 irradiated, violet-dye-labeled stimulator cells. Clones were read by immunoSEQ multiplex PCR, and TCRdb kept only the in-frame ones, dropping some. This sample has about 14,000 clones; about 34% occur once, and the top ten carry around 2%. The input for sequencing was alloreactive CD8+ T cells from a mixed lymphocyte reaction culture, taken before intestinal transplant. Noted subset: CFSE-low proliferating T cells sorted from roughly 6-day pre-transplant mixed lymphocyte reaction (GvH or HvG direction). The origin of the receptors is a human patient who received an intestinal transplant.

J is TRBJ2-2 and V is TRBV29-1, with 9 bases fitting TRBD1. The CDR3 has 14 residues. Losses at the gene ends were 5 bases for V and 5 bases for J; bases not matched to a gene: 6. Germline-derived CDR1 and CDR2 are SQVTM and ANQGSEA. The CDR3 loop reads CSVRKTGGTGELFF. CDR3 DNA sequence: TGCAGCGTTCGCAAGACAGGGGGAACCGGGGAGCTGTTTTTT.

The chain has TRBV7-8 and TRBJ1-5; D unclear. Trimming removed 0 bases at V and 2 bases at J, with 5 bases between. The CDR3 consists of 14 residues. CDR1 and CDR2 from the germline V gene are SGHVS and FQNEAQ. DNA for the CDR3: TGTGCCAGCAGCTTAGCCGAGGGCAATCAGCCCCAGCATTTT. It yields the protein CASSLAEGNQPQHF.

The chain links TRBV30 to TRBJ2-7; tentative D call: TRBD1 (5 bases). The CDR3 has 12 residues. Germline V gene data show CDR1 as GTSNPN and CDR2 as SVGIG (reference sequence). Trimming shortened V by 0 bases and J by 4 bases, and 7 bases separated the two germline ends. The CDR3 region has the DNA TGTGCCTGGAGTGTAGGGGCGTACGAGCAGTACTTC. Translated, it gives CAWSVGAYEQYF.

The V call is TRBV11-2, the J call TRBJ1-1; TRBD1 might be the D (6 bases). Trimming took 1 base from V and 1 from J, leaving 16 bases between them. This CDR3 has 17 residues. Per germline, CDR1 SGHAT and CDR2 FQNNGV. The CDR3, as DNA: TGTGCCAGCAGCTTAGCTCCCAGGGGCTCGGCGAACACTGAAGCTTTCTTT. It specifies CASSLAPRGSANTEAFF.

The genes are TRBV29-1 and TRBJ2-1; 13 positions agree with TRBD2. The CDR3 consists of 14 residues. J was trimmed by 10 bases and V by 6 bases; bases with no gene match: 9. Germline CDR1 and CDR2: SQVTM and ANQGSEA. The CDR3 coding sequence is TGCAGCGTGGATACTAGCGGGGGGGTGAACGAGCAGTTCTTC. Translated: CSVDTSGGVNEQFF.

This clone occurred a few times. The J gene is TRBJ2-1, the V gene TRBV14, with D perhaps matching TRBD2 (5 bases). The CDR3 covers 13 residues. Deletions cut 4 bases from V and 7 bases from J, with 11 bases between. CDR1 and CDR2 from the germline V gene are SGHDN and FVKESK. CDR3 region: CASSLIPGNEQFF. The CDR3, as DNA: TGTGCCAGCAGCCTCATACCGGGGAATGAGCAGTTCTTC.

This clone has only a few counts. V usage is TRBV9 and J usage is TRBJ2-3; D is perhaps TRBD2 (6 bases). This CDR3 contains 17 residues. Germline loops: CDR1 SGDLS, CDR2 YYNGEE. V dropped 2 bases and J dropped 0 bases, with 16 bases sitting between them. The CDR3 DNA reads as TGTGCCAGCAGCGTCCACCGGGACGGGACTAGCACAGATACGCAGTATTTT. Its translation: CASSVHRDGTSTDTQYF.

This clone has more than one count but fewer than ten. As DNA, the CDR3 is TGTGCCAGCAGCTTAGGCCCCGGGGTGGAGACCCAGTACTTC. This encodes CASSLGPGVETQYF. The chain combines TRBV7-8 with TRBJ2-5; a possible D gene is TRBD2 (5 bases). V dropped 1 base and J dropped 5 bases, with 11 bases sitting between them. The CDR3 spans 14 residues. From germline, CDR1 is SGHVS and CDR2 FQNEAQ.

This clone has more than one count but fewer than ten. The chain links TRBV5-4 to TRBJ2-3, with 10 bases fitting TRBD2. The V segment lost 0 bases and the J segment 3 bases; nucleotides outside the gene matches: 1. From germline, CDR1 is SGHNT and CDR2 YYREEE (reference sequence). This CDR3 region has 15 residues. This chain's CDR3 is CASSLAAGGTDTQYF. DNA of the CDR3: TGTGCCAGCAGCTTGGCAGCGGGGGGGACAGATACGCAGTATTTT. Variable domain in full (rest from reference TRBV5-4 and TRBJ2-3): ETGVTQSPTHLIKTRGQQVTLRCSSQSGHNTVSWYQQALGQGPQFIFQYYREEENGRGNFPPRFSGLQFPNYSSELNVNALELDDSALYLCASSLAAGGTDTQYFGPGTRLTVL.

The rearrangement links TRBV19 to TRBJ1-5; D is unresolved. CDR1 is LNHDA and CDR2 is SQIVND in the germline V gene (reference sequence). The V gene lost 4 bases and the J gene lost 2 bases, with 9 bases spanning the gap. CDR3 length equals 14 residues. DNA of the CDR3: TGTGCCAGTAGTACGCCCGGGGGCAATCAGCCCCAGCATTTT. Amino acids: CASSTPGGNQPQHF.

The chain has TRBV7-2 and TRBJ2-7, with 7 bases that match TRBD1. The germline CDR1 and CDR2 sequences are SGHTA and FQGNSA. Trimming took 1 base from V and 3 from J; bases not matched to a gene: 3. The CDR3 is made up of 14 amino acids. The CDR3 sequence: CASSLEPGGYEQYF. CDR3 in DNA: TGTGCCAGCAGCTTAGAACCAGGGGGCTACGAGCAGTACTTC.

This clone was picked up a small number of times. In DNA, the CDR3 is TGTGCCAGCAGCGAGCGGGCTACCTACGAGCAGTACTTC. Protein sequence: CASSERATYEQYF. The rearrangement uses TRBV2 and TRBJ2-7, with a weak D call TRBD2 (6 bases). Germline lookup yields CDR1 SNHLY and CDR2 FYNNEI. The CDR3 has 13 amino acids. Trimming removed 6 bases at V and 2 bases at J, with 11 bases between.

The V call is TRBV9, the J call TRBJ2-1, with 7 bases lining up with TRBD2. V trimming: 4 bases; J trimming: 8 bases; junction bases outside the gene matches: 15. Germline CDR1 SGDLS, CDR2 YYNGEE. The CDR3 runs 16 residues. CDR3 sequence (DNA): TGTGCCAGCAGCCCTATCCTAGCGGTTCAGCCCCATGAGCAGTTCTTC. Translating gives CASSPILAVQPHEQFF.

The chain links TRBV12-5 to TRBJ2-3; no definite D call. The V end lost 4 bases, the J end lost 2 bases, and 13 bases lay between the germline ends. Germline V lookup: CDR1 LGHNT, CDR2 FRNRAP. CDR3 length: 15 amino acids. As DNA, the CDR3 is TGTGCTAGTGGTTCCGGTCATTCCTACACAGATACGCAGTATTTT. Translating it yields CASGSGHSYTDTQYF.

This clone was detected a few times. J is TRBJ2-5 and V is TRBV9; D may be TRBD2 (6 bases). Per germline, CDR1 SGDLS and CDR2 YYNGEE. V was pared by 4 bases and J by 1 base, with 17 bases between. This CDR3 comprises 16 residues. The CDR3 DNA follows: TGTGCCAGCAGCCCCGAGGAGGGGTTGGCCCAAGAGACCCAGTACTTC. The encoded protein is CASSPEEGLAQETQYF.

Points on this clone: A junction boundary mismatches the germline segment, possibly from a read error. The sample carries other DNA sequences with the same CDR3. The CDR3 nucleotides are TGTGCCAGCTCATCACCTGAAGGGACAACCTGGGGCCTCTATGGCTACACCTTC. This codes for CASSSPEGTTWGLYGYTF. The rearrangement uses TRBV18 and TRBJ1-2, with D perhaps matching TRBD1 (6 bases). The CDR3 is made up of 18 amino acids. From germline, CDR1 is KGHSH and CDR2 LQKENI.

The chain joins TRBV7-9 to TRBJ1-5; TRBD1 matches 7 bases. The CDR3 contains 15 residues. After removal of 5 bases from V and 4 bases from J, the junction contained 8 bases not matched to a gene. In germline, CDR1 is SEHNR, CDR2 FQNEAQ (reference sequence). The CDR3 loop is CASSHAGQPNQPQHF. In DNA form, the CDR3 reads TGTGCCAGCAGCCATGCGGGACAGCCGAATCAGCCCCAGCATTTT.

The sample holds a few counts of this clone. The rearrangement joins TRBV11-2 to TRBJ1-5, with D possibly TRBD1 on 6 matching bases. V was clipped by 1 base and J by 6 bases, with 7 bases between them. Looked up from germline, CDR1 is SGHAT and CDR2 is FQNNGV. The CDR3 has 13 amino acids. CDR3 sequence reads: CASSLGTAQPQHF. CDR3 nucleotides: TGTGCCAGCAGCTTAGGGACAGCTCAGCCCCAGCATTTT. The variable domain in full, completed from reference TRBV11-2 and TRBJ1-5, reads EAGVAQSPRYKIIEKRQSVAFWCNPISGHATLYWYQQILGQGPKLLIQFQNNGVVDDSQLPKDRFSAERLKGVDSTLKIQPAKLEDSAVYLCASSLGTAQPQHFGDGTRLSIL.

The J gene is TRBJ1-2, the V gene TRBV27; weak D call: TRBD1 (5 bases). V was trimmed by 2 bases and J by 0 bases, leaving 10 bases between them. The CDR3 sequence is 15 residues long. CDR1 MNHEY and CDR2 SMNVEV come from the germline V gene (reference sequence). The CDR3 DNA follows: TGTGCCAGCAGTTTAGAAGGACAAACTAACTATGGCTACACCTTC. It translates to CASSLEGQTNYGYTF.